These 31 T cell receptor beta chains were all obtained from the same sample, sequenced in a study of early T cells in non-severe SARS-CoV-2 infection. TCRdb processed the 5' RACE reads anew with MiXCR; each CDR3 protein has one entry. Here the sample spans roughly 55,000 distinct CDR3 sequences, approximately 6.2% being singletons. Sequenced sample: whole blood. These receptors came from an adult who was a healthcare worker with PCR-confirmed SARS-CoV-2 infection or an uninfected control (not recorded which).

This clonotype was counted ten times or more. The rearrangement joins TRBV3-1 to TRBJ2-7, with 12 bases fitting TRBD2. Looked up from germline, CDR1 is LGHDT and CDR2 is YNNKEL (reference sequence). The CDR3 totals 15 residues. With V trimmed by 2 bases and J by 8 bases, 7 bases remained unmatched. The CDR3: CASSQSPLAGGQQYF. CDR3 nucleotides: TGTGCCAGCAGCCAATCCCCCCTAGCGGGGGGGCAGCAGTACTTC.

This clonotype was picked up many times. The CDR3 region has the DNA TGTGCCAGCAGCCGCTGGGGGGCTCTCAACTATGGCTACACCTTC. It encodes CASSRWGALNYGYTF. V is TRBV27 and J is TRBJ1-2, with D possibly TRBD1 on 6 matching bases. Germline CDR1 MNHEY, CDR2 SMNVEV (reference sequence). This CDR3 is built from 15 residues. Trimming removed 6 bases at V and 2 bases at J, with 16 bases between.

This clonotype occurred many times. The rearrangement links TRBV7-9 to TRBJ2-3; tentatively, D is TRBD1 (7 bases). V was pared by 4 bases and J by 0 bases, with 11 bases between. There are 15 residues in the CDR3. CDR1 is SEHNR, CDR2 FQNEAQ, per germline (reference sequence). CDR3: CASSYAGGSTDTQYF. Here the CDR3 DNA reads TGTGCCAGCAGCTATGCAGGGGGGAGCACAGATACGCAGTATTTT.

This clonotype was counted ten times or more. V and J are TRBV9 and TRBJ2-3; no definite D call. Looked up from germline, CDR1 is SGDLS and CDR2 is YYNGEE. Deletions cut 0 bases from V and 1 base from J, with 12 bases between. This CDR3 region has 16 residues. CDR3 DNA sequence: TGTGCCAGCAGCGTAGCCGGCAGGACGGGCACAGATACGCAGTATTTT. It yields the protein CASSVAGRTGTDTQYF. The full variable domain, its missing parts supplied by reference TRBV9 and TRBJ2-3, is DSGVTQTPKHLITATGQRVTLRCSPRSGDLSVYWYQQSLDQGLQFLIQYYNGEERAKGNILERFSAQQFPDLHSELNLSSLELGDSALYFCASSVAGRTGTDTQYFGPGTRLTVL.

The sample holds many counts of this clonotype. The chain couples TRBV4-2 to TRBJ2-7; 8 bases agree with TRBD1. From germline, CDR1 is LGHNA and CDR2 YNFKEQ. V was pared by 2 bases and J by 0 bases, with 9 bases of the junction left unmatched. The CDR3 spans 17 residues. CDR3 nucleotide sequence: TGTGCCAGCAGCCAACTCCTTCCGGGACAGGACTCCTACGAGCAGTACTTC. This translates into CASSQLLPGQDSYEQYF.

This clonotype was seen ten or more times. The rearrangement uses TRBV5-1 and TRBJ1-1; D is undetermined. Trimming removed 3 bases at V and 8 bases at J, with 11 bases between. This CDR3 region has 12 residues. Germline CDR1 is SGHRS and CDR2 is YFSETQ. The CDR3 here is CASSSPGNEAFF. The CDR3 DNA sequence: TGCGCCAGCAGCTCCCCGGGAAACGAAGCTTTCTTT.

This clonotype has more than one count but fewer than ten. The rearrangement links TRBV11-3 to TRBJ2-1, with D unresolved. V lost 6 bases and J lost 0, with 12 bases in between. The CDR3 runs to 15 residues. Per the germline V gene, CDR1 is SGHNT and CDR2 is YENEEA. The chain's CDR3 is CASSYRQNSYNEQFF. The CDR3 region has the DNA TGTGCCAGCAGTTACAGACAAAACTCCTACAATGAGCAGTTCTTC.

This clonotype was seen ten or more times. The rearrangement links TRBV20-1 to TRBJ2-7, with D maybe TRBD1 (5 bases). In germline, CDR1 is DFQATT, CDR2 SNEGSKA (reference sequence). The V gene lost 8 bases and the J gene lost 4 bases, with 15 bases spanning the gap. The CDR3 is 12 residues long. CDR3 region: CSPRAGPYEQYF. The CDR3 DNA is TGCAGTCCCAGGGCAGGGCCTTACGAGCAGTACTTC.

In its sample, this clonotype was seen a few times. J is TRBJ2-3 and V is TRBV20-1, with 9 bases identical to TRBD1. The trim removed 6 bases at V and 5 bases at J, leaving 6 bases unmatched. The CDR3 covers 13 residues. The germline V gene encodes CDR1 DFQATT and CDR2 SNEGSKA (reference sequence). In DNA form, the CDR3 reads TGCAGTGCCCGCGGGACAGGGAGAGATACGCAGTATTTT. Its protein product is CSARGTGRDTQYF.

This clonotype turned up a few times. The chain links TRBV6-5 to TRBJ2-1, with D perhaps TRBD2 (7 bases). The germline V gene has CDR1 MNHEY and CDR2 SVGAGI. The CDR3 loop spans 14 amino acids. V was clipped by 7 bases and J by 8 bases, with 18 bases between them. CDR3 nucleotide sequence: TGTGCCAGCATCCGCAAGGGGGGGGGCGATGAGCAGTTCTTC. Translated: CASIRKGGGDEQFF.

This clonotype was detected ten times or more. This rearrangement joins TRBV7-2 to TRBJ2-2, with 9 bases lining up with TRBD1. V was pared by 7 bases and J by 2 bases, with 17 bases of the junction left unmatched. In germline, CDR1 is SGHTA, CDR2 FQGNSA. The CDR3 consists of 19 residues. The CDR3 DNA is TGTGCCAGCAACCGCGATCAGCAGAACAGGGGGCAAAACACCGGGGAGCTGTTTTTT. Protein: CASNRDQQNRGQNTGELFF.

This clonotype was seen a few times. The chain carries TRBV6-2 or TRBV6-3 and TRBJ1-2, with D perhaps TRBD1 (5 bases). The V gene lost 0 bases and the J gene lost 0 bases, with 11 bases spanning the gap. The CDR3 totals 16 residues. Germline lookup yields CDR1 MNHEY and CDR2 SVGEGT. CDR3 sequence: CASSYSTGRPNYGYTF. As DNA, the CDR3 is TGTGCCAGCAGTTACTCTACGGGGCGACCTAACTATGGCTACACCTTC.

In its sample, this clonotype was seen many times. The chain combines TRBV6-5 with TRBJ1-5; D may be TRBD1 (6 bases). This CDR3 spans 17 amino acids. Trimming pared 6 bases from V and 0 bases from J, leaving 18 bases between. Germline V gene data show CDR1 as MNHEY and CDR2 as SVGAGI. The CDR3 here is CASRPNGQPYSNQPQHF. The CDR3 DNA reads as TGTGCCAGCAGACCCAATGGACAGCCGTATAGCAATCAGCCCCAGCATTTT.

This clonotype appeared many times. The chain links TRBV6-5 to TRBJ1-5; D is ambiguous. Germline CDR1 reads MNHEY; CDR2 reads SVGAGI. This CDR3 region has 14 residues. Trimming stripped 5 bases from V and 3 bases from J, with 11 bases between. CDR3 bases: TGTGCCAGCAGTCGGGCCCCCGACAATCAGCCCCAGCATTTT. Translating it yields CASSRAPDNQPQHF.

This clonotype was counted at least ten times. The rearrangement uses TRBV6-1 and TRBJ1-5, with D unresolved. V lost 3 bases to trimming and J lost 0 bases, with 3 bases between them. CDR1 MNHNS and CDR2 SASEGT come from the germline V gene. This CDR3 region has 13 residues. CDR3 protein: CASSEASNQPQHF. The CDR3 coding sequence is TGTGCCAGCAGTGAGGCTAGCAATCAGCCCCAGCATTTT.

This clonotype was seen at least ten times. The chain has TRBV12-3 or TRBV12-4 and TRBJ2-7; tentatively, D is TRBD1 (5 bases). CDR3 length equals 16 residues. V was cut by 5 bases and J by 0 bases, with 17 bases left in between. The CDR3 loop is CASSQSSGSSSYEQYF. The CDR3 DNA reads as TGTGCCAGCAGTCAATCCTCAGGGTCAAGCTCCTACGAGCAGTACTTC.

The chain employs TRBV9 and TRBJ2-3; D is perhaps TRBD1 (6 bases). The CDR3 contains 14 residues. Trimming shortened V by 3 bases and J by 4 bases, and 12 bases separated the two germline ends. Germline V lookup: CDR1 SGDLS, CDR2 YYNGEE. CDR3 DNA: TGTGCCAGCAGCGCAGGGGTTCAGGCAGATACGCAGTATTTT. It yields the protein CASSAGVQADTQYF.

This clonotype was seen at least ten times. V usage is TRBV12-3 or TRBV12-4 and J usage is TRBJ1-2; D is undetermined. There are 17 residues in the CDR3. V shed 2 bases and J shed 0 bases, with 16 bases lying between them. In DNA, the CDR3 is TGTGCCAGCAGTTTATACCGTCAGGCCCCATCTAACTATGGCTACACCTTC. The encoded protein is CASSLYRQAPSNYGYTF.

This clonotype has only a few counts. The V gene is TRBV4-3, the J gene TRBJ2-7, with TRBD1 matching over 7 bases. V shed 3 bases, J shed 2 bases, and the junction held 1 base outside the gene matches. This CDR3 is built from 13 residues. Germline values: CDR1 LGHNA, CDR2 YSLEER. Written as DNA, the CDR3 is TGCGCCAGCAGCCATGACAGGGCCTACGAGCAGTACTTC. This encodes CASSHDRAYEQYF.

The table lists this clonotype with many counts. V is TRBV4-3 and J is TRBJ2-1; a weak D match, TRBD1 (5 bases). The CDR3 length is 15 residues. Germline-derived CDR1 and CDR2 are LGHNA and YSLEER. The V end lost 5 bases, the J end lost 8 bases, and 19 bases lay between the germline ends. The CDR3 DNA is TGCGCCAGCAGCTTTGGGGCCCAAGGGCAAGATGAGCAGTTCTTC. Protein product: CASSFGAQGQDEQFF.

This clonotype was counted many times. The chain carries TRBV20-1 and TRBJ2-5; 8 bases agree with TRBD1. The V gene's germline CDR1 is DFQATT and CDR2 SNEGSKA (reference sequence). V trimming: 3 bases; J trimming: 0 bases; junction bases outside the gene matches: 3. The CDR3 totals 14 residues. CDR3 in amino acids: CSARDRVNQETQYF. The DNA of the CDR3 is TGCAGTGCTAGGGACAGGGTGAACCAAGAGACCCAGTACTTC.

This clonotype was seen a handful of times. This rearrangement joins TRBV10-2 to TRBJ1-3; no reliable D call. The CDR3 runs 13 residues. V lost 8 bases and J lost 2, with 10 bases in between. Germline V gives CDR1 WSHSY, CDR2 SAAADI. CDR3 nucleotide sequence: TGCGCCAGCGGAGAGAACACTGGAAACACCATATATTTT. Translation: CASGENTGNTIYF.

CDR3 sequence: CASSAHGLGEQFF. CDR3 DNA sequence: TGTGCCAGCAGCGCCCACGGCCTCGGGGAGCAGTTCTTC. The gene calls are TRBV9 and TRBJ2-1; D is unresolved. V was trimmed by 3 bases and J by 10 bases, leaving 14 bases between them. This CDR3 contains 13 residues. Germline loops: CDR1 SGDLS, CDR2 YYNGEE.

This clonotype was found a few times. As DNA, the CDR3 is TGTGCCAGCAGCGGCCAGCCCCAGCATTTT. Encoded protein: CASSGQPQHF. V usage is TRBV12-3 or TRBV12-4 and J usage is TRBJ1-5; D ambiguous. The CDR3 loop spans 10 amino acids. The germline V and J ends were trimmed by 6 bases and 7 bases, with 4 bases remaining between them.

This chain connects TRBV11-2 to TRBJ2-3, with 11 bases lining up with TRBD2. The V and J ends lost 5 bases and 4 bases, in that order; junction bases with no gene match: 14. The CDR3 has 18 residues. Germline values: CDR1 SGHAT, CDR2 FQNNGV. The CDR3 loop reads CASSQFTRLAGKADTQYF. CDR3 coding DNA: TGTGCCAGCAGCCAATTCACGAGACTAGCGGGGAAGGCAGATACGCAGTATTTT. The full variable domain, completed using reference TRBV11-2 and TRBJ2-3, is EAGVAQSPRYKIIEKRQSVAFWCNPISGHATLYWYQQILGQGPKLLIQFQNNGVVDDSQLPKDRFSAERLKGVDSTLKIQPAKLEDSAVYLCASSQFTRLAGKADTQYFGPGTRLTVL.

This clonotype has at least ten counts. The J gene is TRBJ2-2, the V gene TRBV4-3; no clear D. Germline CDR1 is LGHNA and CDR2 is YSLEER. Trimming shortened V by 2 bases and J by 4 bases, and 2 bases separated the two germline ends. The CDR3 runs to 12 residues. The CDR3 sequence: CASSQPTGELFF. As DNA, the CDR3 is TGCGCCAGCAGCCAACCCACCGGGGAGCTGTTTTTT.

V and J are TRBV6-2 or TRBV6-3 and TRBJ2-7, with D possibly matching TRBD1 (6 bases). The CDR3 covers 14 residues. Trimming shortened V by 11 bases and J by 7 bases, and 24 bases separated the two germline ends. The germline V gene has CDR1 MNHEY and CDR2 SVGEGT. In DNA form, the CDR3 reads TGTGCCGGGGGACCGGACAGAGCTTCGGGAGAGCAGTACTTC. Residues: CAGGPDRASGEQYF.

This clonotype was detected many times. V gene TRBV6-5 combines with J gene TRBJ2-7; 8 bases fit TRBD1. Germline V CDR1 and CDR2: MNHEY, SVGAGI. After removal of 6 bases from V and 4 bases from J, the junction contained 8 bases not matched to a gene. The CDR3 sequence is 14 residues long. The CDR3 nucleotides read TGTGCCAGCAGCCGCTTCGACAGGGGTTACGAGCAGTACTTC. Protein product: CASSRFDRGYEQYF.

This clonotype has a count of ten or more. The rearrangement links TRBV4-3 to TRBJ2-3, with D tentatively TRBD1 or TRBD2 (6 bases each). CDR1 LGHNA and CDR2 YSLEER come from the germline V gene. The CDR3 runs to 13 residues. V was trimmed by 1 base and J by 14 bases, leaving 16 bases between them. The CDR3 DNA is TGCGCCAGCAGCCAAGGTTTCCAGGGGACTCCGTATTTT. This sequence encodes CASSQGFQGTPYF.

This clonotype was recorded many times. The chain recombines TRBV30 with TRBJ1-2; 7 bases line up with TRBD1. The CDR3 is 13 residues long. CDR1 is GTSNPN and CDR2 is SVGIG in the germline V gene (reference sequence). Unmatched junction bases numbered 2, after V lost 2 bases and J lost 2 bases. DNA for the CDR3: TGTGCCTGGAGTAGGGGGCAGAACTATGGCTACACCTTC. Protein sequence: CAWSRGQNYGYTF. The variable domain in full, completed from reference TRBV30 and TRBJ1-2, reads SQTIHQWPATLVQPVGSPLSLECTVEGTSNPNLYWYRQAAGRGLQLLFYSVGIGQISSEVPQNLSASRPQDRQFILSSKKLLLSDSGFYLCAWSRGQNYGYTFGSGTRLTVV.

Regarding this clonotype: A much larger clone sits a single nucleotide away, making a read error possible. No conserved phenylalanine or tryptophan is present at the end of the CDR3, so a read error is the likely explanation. CDR3 loop: CASSEITGEGYNEQFL. The CDR3, as DNA: TGTGCCAGCAGCGAGATAACAGGGGAGGGCTACAATGAGCAGTTCCTC. The rearrangement joins TRBV6-6 to TRBJ2-1; either TRBD1 or TRBD2 may supply D (7 bases each). Germline V gene sequence: CDR1 MNHNY, CDR2 SVGAGI (reference sequence). CDR3 length equals 16 residues. The germline V and J ends were trimmed by 6 bases and 3 bases, with 18 bases remaining between them.